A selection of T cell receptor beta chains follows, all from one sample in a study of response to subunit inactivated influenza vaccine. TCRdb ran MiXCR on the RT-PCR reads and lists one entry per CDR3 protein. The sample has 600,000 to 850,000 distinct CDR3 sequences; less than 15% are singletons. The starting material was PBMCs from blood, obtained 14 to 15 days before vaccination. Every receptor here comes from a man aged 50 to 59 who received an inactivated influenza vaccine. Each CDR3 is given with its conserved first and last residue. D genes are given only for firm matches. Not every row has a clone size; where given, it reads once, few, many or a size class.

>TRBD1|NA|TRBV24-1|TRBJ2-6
TGTGCCACCAGTGGACAGGGGGCTGGGGCCAACGTCCTGACTTTC
CATSGQGAGANVLTF
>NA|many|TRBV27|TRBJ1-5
TGTGCCAGCAGTGAGGGACGGAATCAGCCCCAGCATTTT
CASSEGRNQPQHF
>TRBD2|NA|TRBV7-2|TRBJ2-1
TGTGCCAGCACTCCTCCGGGACTAGCGGGGGGGCGCGACAATGAGCAGTTCTTC
CASTPPGLAGGRDNEQFF
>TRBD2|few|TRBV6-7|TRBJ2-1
TGTGCCAGCAGTCATTATAGCGGGGGGCCCTGGGAGCAGTTCTTC
CASSHYSGGPWEQFF
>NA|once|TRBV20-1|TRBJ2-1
TGCAGTGCTAGCGGGGACGGGGGCTCCTACAATGAGCAGTTCTTC
CSASGDGGSYNEQFF
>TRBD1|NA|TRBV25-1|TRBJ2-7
TGTGCCAGCACCCAAACAGGGGTCGACTCCTACGAGCAGTACTTC
CASTQTGVDSYEQYF
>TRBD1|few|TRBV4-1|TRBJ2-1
TGCGCCAGCAGCCAAACCGGGACAGATTACAATGAGCAGTTCTTC
CASSQTGTDYNEQFF
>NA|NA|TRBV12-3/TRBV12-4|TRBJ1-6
TGTGCCAGCAGCCCGATCGGAACCAATTCACCCCTCCACTTT
CASSPIGTNSPLHF
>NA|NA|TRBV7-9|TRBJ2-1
TGTGCCAGCAGCCCCCTCGGGGCAGGGGCCGACAATGAGCAGTTCTTC
CASSPLGAGADNEQFF
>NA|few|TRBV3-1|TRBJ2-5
TGTGCCAGCAGCCCAGAGACTGCCGGAGGAGAGACCCAGTACTTC
CASSPETAGGETQYF
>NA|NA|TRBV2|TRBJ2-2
TGTGCCAGCAGTCAGGACTGGGCCGGGGAGCTGTTTTTT
CASSQDWAGELFF
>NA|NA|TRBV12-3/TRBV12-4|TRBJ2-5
TGTGCCAGCAGTCCGGGTGTTCCCGAAGAGACCCAGTACTTC
CASSPGVPEETQYF
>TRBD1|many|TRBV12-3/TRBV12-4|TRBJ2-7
TGTGCCAGCAGCCCCGGACAGGGAATAGGATACGAGCAGTACTTC
CASSPGQGIGYEQYF
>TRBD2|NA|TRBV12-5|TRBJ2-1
TGTGCTAGTGGCCATAGCGGGAATTCCTACAATGAGCAGTTCTTC
CASGHSGNSYNEQFF
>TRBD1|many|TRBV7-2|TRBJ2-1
TGTGCCAGCAGCCCGGACAGGGTCTCCTACAATGAGCAGTTCTTC
CASSPDRVSYNEQFF
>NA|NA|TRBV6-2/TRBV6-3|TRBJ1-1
TGTGCCAGCAGCCCGGGGAGGGGGAACACTGAAGCTTTCTTT
CASSPGRGNTEAFF
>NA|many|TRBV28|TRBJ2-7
TGTGCCAGCAGTCCGACCCCCGTCTACTCCTACGAGCAGTACTTC
CASSPTPVYSYEQYF